This entry lists 21 T cell receptor beta chains sequenced from one sample in a study of T cells in localized non-small cell lung cancer. The table came from immunoSEQ multiplex PCR; TCRdb's copy has only in-frame clones and leaves some out. The data contain nearly 40,000 clones, around 84% of them singletons. The sequencing used peripheral blood, collected before any cancer treatment. The receptors stem from a man aged 18 to 49 with stage I lung adenocarcinoma.

This clone has just one count. The J gene is TRBJ1-2, the V gene TRBV11-2; D gene uncertain. The CDR3 length is 13 residues. Trimming pared 1 base from V and 0 bases from J, leaving 3 bases between. CDR1 and CDR2 (germline): SGHAT, FQNNGV. In DNA form, the CDR3 reads TGTGCCAGCAGCTTAGGGACTAACTATGGCTACACCTTC. This codes for CASSLGTNYGYTF. Complete variable domain (other parts from reference TRBV11-2 and TRBJ1-2): EAGVAQSPRYKIIEKRQSVAFWCNPISGHATLYWYQQILGQGPKLLIQFQNNGVVDDSQLPKDRFSAERLKGVDSTLKIQPAKLEDSAVYLCASSLGTNYGYTFGSGTRLTVV.

The table lists this clone with a count of one. The chain uses TRBV6-5 and TRBJ1-1; TRBD1 might be the D (5 bases). CDR3 length: 14 amino acids. The germline CDR1 and CDR2 sequences are MNHEY and SVGAGI. Trimming stripped 6 bases from V and 2 bases from J, with 13 bases between. The CDR3 region has the DNA TGTGCCAGCAGCCTCACGACAGTAAACACTGAAGCTTTCTTT. This translates into CASSLTTVNTEAFF.

This rearrangement joins TRBV5-4 to TRBJ1-3, with 12 bases aligning to TRBD1. The CDR3 sequence is 18 residues long. The germline CDR1 and CDR2 sequences are SGHNT and YYREEE (reference sequence). V lost 0 bases to trimming and J lost 3 bases; unmatched junction nucleotides: 7. The CDR3 bases are TGTGCCAGCAGCTTGGCAGGGGACAGGGGGCAAGGTGGAAACACCATATATTTT. This encodes CASSLAGDRGQGGNTIYF.

The sample holds a few counts of this clone. V gene TRBV6-4 combines with J gene TRBJ2-6, with a tentative D call TRBD1 (7 bases). V lost 6 bases to trimming and J lost 2 bases, with 14 bases between them. Germline CDR1 is MRHNA and CDR2 is SNTAGT. CDR3 length: 16 residues. The CDR3: CASSNTGEAGANVLTF. CDR3 bases: TGTGCCAGCAGCAACACAGGGGAGGCTGGGGCCAACGTCCTGACTTTC.

This chain uses TRBV11-2 with TRBJ2-7; TRBD1 agrees at 11 bases. The germline V gene encodes CDR1 SGHAT and CDR2 FQNNGV. V trimming: 5 bases; J trimming: 0 bases; junction bases outside the gene matches: 9. The CDR3 sequence is 17 residues long. CDR3 amino acids: CASSATPGTGGSYEQYF. The CDR3 coding sequence is TGTGCCAGCAGCGCGACTCCCGGGACAGGGGGCTCCTACGAGCAGTACTTC.

V gene TRBV6-1 combines with J gene TRBJ1-1; 7 nucleotides line up with TRBD1. Germline CDR1 MNHNS, CDR2 SASEGT. V was pared by 6 bases and J by 1 base, with 2 bases of the junction left unmatched. The CDR3 runs to 13 residues. CDR3 DNA: TGTGCCAGCAGATGGACAGGGAACACTGAAGCTTTCTTT. Protein product: CASRWTGNTEAFF.

The chain joins TRBV6-1 to TRBJ1-6; a possible D gene is TRBD1 (5 bases). The CDR3 extends over 15 amino acids. CDR1 is MNHNS and CDR2 is SASEGT in the germline V gene. V shed 6 bases and J shed 2 bases, with 11 bases lying between them. CDR3 in DNA: TGTGCCAGCAGAGGAGGGGCCCCCTATAATTCACCCCTCCACTTT. It specifies CASRGGAPYNSPLHF.

This clone has a single count. This chain links TRBV18 with TRBJ2-3; 7 bases are shared with TRBD2. The V segment lost 3 bases and the J segment 2 bases; nucleotides outside the gene matches: 8. Germline V gene sequence: CDR1 KGHSH, CDR2 LQKENI. CDR3 length equals 16 residues. The CDR3 loop reads CASSPLVGTTTDTQYF. In nucleotides, the CDR3 is TGTGCCAGCTCACCTCTAGTCGGGACTACCACAGATACGCAGTATTTT.

This sequence joins TRBV19 and TRBJ1-4; 7 nucleotides agree with TRBD1. After removal of 1 base from V and 8 bases from J, the junction contained 7 bases not matched to a gene. In germline, CDR1 is LNHDA, CDR2 SQIVND (reference sequence). The CDR3 is made up of 15 amino acids. CDR3 in DNA: TGTGCCAGTAGTATAGTTGGGACAGTTCGAGAAAAACTGTTTTTT. Translation gives CASSIVGTVREKLFF.

This sequence joins TRBV9 and TRBJ2-6, with TRBD1 matching 9 bases. Trimming at V came to 0 bases and at J to 0 bases, leaving 13 bases not matched to a gene. CDR3 length: 21 residues. Germline V gene sequence: CDR1 SGDLS, CDR2 YYNGEE. CDR3 residues: CASSVAVSGDRALSGANVLTF. DNA for the CDR3: TGTGCCAGCAGCGTAGCGGTGTCAGGGGACAGGGCGCTCTCTGGGGCCAACGTCCTGACTTTC.

For the CDR3, the DNA is TGTGCAAGTCGCTTAGCGGGGACAGGGTCCTATGGCTACACCTTC. Translation gives CASRLAGTGSYGYTF. The chain employs TRBV12-2 and TRBJ1-2; the table's TRBD1 call for D was not verified on the DNA. TRBV12-2 is a pseudogene segment. The CDR3 totals 15 residues.

The chain links TRBV9 to TRBJ1-2; perhaps TRBD1 as D (6 bases). The length of the CDR3 is 14 residues. CDR1 and CDR2 from the germline V gene are SGDLS and YYNGEE. The ends were cut back, 0 bases at V and 3 bases at J, with 9 bases in the middle. CDR3 nucleotide sequence: TGTGCCAGCAGCGTAGCGGACAGACACTATGGCTACACCTTC. The encoded protein is CASSVADRHYGYTF.

The chain employs TRBV6-5 and TRBJ1-5, with D perhaps matching TRBD1 (5 bases). CDR1 MNHEY and CDR2 SVGAGI come from the germline V gene. V shed 0 bases and J shed 6 bases, with 9 bases lying between them. The CDR3 consists of 14 residues. CDR3 amino acids: CASSYSAGSQPQHF. For the CDR3, the DNA is TGTGCCAGCAGTTACTCGGCAGGGAGTCAGCCCCAGCATTTT.

This sequence joins TRBV19 and TRBJ2-7; no definite D call. The germline gives CDR1 LNHDA, CDR2 SQIVND (reference sequence). This CDR3 has 15 residues. V lost 5 bases to trimming and J lost 0 bases, with 14 bases between them. The CDR3 reads CASSLSGASSYEQYF. DNA of the CDR3: TGTGCCAGTAGTCTCTCGGGCGCGAGCTCCTACGAGCAGTACTTC.

This clone has a handful of counts. The CDR3 protein is CASSFAGQDTEAFF. For the CDR3, the DNA is TGTGCCAGCAGTTTCGCAGGGCAGGACACTGAAGCTTTCTTT. The chain uses TRBV28 and TRBJ1-1, with D maybe TRBD1 (5 bases). V lost 3 bases and J lost 3, with 11 bases in between. Germline V lookup: CDR1 MDHEN, CDR2 SYDVKM. The CDR3 extends over 14 amino acids. Together with reference TRBV28 and TRBJ1-1, the CDR3 gives the full variable domain: DVKVTQSSRYLVKRTGEKVFLECVQDMDHENMFWYRQDPGLGLRLIYFSYDVKMKEKGDIPEGYSVSREKKERFSLILESASTNQTSMYLCASSFAGQDTEAFFGQGTRLTVV.

V usage is TRBV11-2 and J usage is TRBJ1-4; no clear D gene. The CDR3 extends over 13 amino acids. The V end was cut by 0 bases, the J end by 8 bases, with 7 bases between. Germline CDR1 reads SGHAT; CDR2 reads FQNNGV. CDR3: CASSLDRIEKLFF. CDR3 bases: TGTGCCAGCAGCTTAGATAGAATCGAAAAACTGTTTTTT.

The chain carries TRBV28 and TRBJ2-1; possibly TRBD2 for D (6 bases). The CDR3 is 16 amino acids. The V end was cut by 1 base, the J end by 0 bases, with 10 bases between. CDR1 and CDR2 from the germline V gene are MDHEN and SYDVKM. CDR3 loop: CASSLFGGSSYNEQFF. The CDR3 DNA reads TGTGCCAGCAGTTTATTTGGGGGGAGCTCCTACAATGAGCAGTTCTTC. Filled out from reference TRBV28 and TRBJ2-1, the complete variable domain reads DVKVTQSSRYLVKRTGEKVFLECVQDMDHENMFWYRQDPGLGLRLIYFSYDVKMKEKGDIPEGYSVSREKKERFSLILESASTNQTSMYLCASSLFGGSSYNEQFFGPGTRLTVL.

This clone was found once. J is TRBJ1-2 and V is TRBV15; unclear D gene. In germline, CDR1 is LNHNV, CDR2 YYDKDF (reference sequence). The CDR3 sequence is 15 residues long. V lost 1 base and J 8 bases, leaving 17 bases between the germline ends. In nucleotides, the CDR3 is TGTGCCACCAGCAGAGCACTCGGACTTACCCCAGGCTACACCTTC. This encodes CATSRALGLTPGYTF. The full variable domain, its missing parts supplied by reference TRBV15 and TRBJ1-2, is DAMVIQNPRYQVTQFGKPVTLSCSQTLNHNVMYWYQQKSSQAPKLLFHYYDKDFNNEADTPDNFQSRRPNTSFCFLDIRSPGLGDTAMYLCATSRALGLTPGYTFGSGTRLTVV.

A few counts support this clone. This rearrangement joins TRBV4-3 to TRBJ1-2; D is unresolved. The germline V gene encodes CDR1 LGHNA and CDR2 YSLEER. V was clipped by 0 bases and J by 7 bases, with 12 bases between them. CDR3 length: 14 residues. The CDR3 loop is CASSQEGVSGGYTF. CDR3 in DNA: TGCGCCAGCAGCCAAGAGGGTGTAAGTGGTGGCTACACCTTC.

The chain links TRBV28 to TRBJ1-5, with no clear D. Between the trimmed V and J ends, which lost 3 bases and 4 bases, there was a span of 7 bases. Germline V gene lookup returns CDR1 MDHEN and CDR2 SYDVKM. The CDR3 is 13 amino acids. In DNA, the CDR3 is TGTGCCAGCAGTTTTAACAAGAATCAGCCCCAGCATTTT. Its translation is CASSFNKNQPQHF.

This sequence joins TRBV5-6 and TRBJ2-7; 7 bases match TRBD1. CDR1 SGHDT and CDR2 YYEEEE come from the germline V gene. The CDR3 length is 14 residues. V shed 1 base and J 3 bases; nucleotides not matched to a gene: 4. The CDR3 coding sequence is TGTGCCAGCAGCTTGCCAGGGGGAAACTACGAGCAGTACTTC. This codes for CASSLPGGNYEQYF.